These T cell receptor beta chains were read from a single sample in a study of cytomegalovirus exposure and HLA in healthy donors. This table comes from immunoSEQ multiplex PCR, and its TCRdb copy is limited to in-frame clones, with some not included. The repertoire includes over 150,000 clones, 71% of them detected once, and about 2.7% sits in the top ten. Sequencing was carried out using PBMCs. These receptors originate from a woman in her thirties in good health and CMV-seronegative. The CDR3 runs from the conserved cysteine through the conserved F or W. D genes are given only for firm matches. Part of the rows lack a size; the others show once, few, many or a class for expanded clones.

TRBJ2-3 | TRBV11-2 | . | . | TGTGCCAGCAGCTTAGATATCCAGGGACATGGCATCGATACGCAGTATTTT | CASSLDIQGHGIDTQYF
TRBJ1-2 | TRBV18 | . | . | TGTGCCAGCTCCCCTCTTCGGACAGATGGCTACACCTTC | CASSPLRTDGYTF
TRBJ2-7 | TRBV6-5 | few | . | TGTGCCAGCAGTTACCTCGCTGCAGGCACCTACGAGCAGTACTTC | CASSYLAAGTYEQYF
TRBJ1-2 | TRBV11-2 | . | TRBD1 | TGTGCCAGCAGCCCAGACGGGACAGAACCTAACTATGGCTACACCTTC | CASSPDGTEPNYGYTF
TRBJ2-7 | TRBV29-1 | . | TRBD2 | TGCAGCGTTGCGGGACTAGCGGGGGCCTACGAGCAGTACTTC | CSVAGLAGAYEQYF
TRBJ1-5 | TRBV7-9 | few | . | TGTGCCAGCAGCGGACTGGGGGCCCAGCCCCAGCATTTT | CASSGLGAQPQHF
TRBJ2-7 | TRBV5-1 | . | . | TGCGCCAGCAGCTTAGAACAGGGTTCCTACGAGCAGTACTTC | CASSLEQGSYEQYF
TRBJ2-2 | TRBV19 | . | TRBD1 | TGTGCCAGTAAGGGGACAGGGAACACCGGGGAGCTGTTTTTT | CASKGTGNTGELFF
TRBJ1-1 | TRBV30 | few | TRBD1 | TGTGCCTGGAGTAAGGGGGCCCGGACTGAAGCTTTCTTT | CAWSKGARTEAFF
TRBJ2-5 | TRBV5-6 | few | TRBD2 | TGTGCCAGCAGCTTACCGGGACTAGCGGGAGGGGGAGAGCAGTACTTC | CASSLPGLAGGGEQYF
TRBJ1-4 | TRBV9 | . | . | TGTGCCAGCAGCGTAGAGGGCAGGGCGTTTGAAAAACTGTTTTTT | CASSVEGRAFEKLFF
TRBJ1-6 | TRBV2 | . | TRBD1 | TGTGCCAGCAATGAACATATGACAGGGGGGAATTCACCCCTCCACTTT | CASNEHMTGGNSPLHF
TRBJ1-1 | TRBV30 | once | . | TGTGCCTGGAGTGTAAACAGGGTGGAAGCTTTCTTT | CAWSVNRVEAFF
TRBJ2-7 | TRBV7-6 | few | TRBD2 | TGTGCCAGCAGCTTAGTAGCGGGGGGGACGGGTGAGCAGTACTTC | CASSLVAGGTGEQYF
TRBJ1-1 | TRBV19 | once | TRBD1 | TGTGCCAGTAGTATGACAGGGGGCGTCACTGAAGCTTTCTTT | CASSMTGGVTEAFF
TRBJ1-1 | TRBV5-6 | . | . | TGTGCCAGCAGCTTGACGTTGGTGGAGGCTGAAGCTTTCTTT | CASSLTLVEAEAFF
TRBJ2-1 | TRBV7-3 | . | TRBD2 | TGTGCCAGCAGCCAATCGACTAGCGGTCACAATGAGCAGTTCTTC | CASSQSTSGHNEQFF
TRBJ2-1 | TRBV9 | . | . | TGTGCCAGCAGCATAGTACAGGGAACCTACAATGAGCAGTTCTTC | CASSIVQGTYNEQFF
TRBJ1-6 | TRBV5-1 | . | . | TGCGCCAGCAGCTTTGAAGGGGGTGATAATTCACCCCTCCACTTT | CASSFEGGDNSPLHF
TRBJ1-5 | TRBV11-2 | . | . | TGTGCCAGCAGCGCCACCAGGGGAAAGGATCAGCCCCAGCATTTT | CASSATRGKDQPQHF
TRBJ1-2 | TRBV2 | once | . | TGTGCCAGCAATCCGCACCTAACAGGGCTACTTGGCTACACCTTC | CASNPHLTGLLGYTF
TRBJ1-5 | TRBV6-6 | few | . | TGTGCCAGCAGTTCCCGGAGCAATCAGCCCCAGCATTTT | CASSSRSNQPQHF
TRBJ2-5 | TRBV7-2 | . | TRBD2 | TGTGCCAGCAGCTTAGCGGGAGGGCCGGAGACCCAGTACTTC | CASSLAGGPETQYF
TRBJ1-1 | TRBV7-2 | few | . | TGTGCCAGCAGCCTCGACCCAGCAGGGTGGACCGAAGCTTTCTTT | CASSLDPAGWTEAFF
TRBJ1-1 | TRBV6-5 | . | . | TGTGCCAGCAGTGAGGTGACGGGGTACACTGAAGCTTTCTTT | CASSEVTGYTEAFF
TRBJ1-4 | TRBV30 | few | . | TGTGCCTGGAGCCCAGTAGTGGGACATCTGTTTTTT | CAWSPVVGHLFF
TRBJ2-3 | TRBV4-3 | . | TRBD2 | TGCGCCAGCAGCCAAGCTCTAACGGGAGGGCCGCCAGATACGCAGTATTTT | CASSQALTGGPPDTQYF
TRBJ1-1 | TRBV15 | . | TRBD1 | TGTGCCACCAGCCGGGAGGGGGGACAGCGTGTGGCTGAAGCTTTCTTT | CATSREGGQRVAEAFF
TRBJ2-1 | TRBV7-9 | . | TRBD2 | TGTGCCAGCAGCTCCACCCTCGGACTAGCGGGAGGAAGTGAGCAGTTCTTC | CASSSTLGLAGGSEQFF
TRBJ2-7 | TRBV29-1 | . | TRBD1 | TGCAGCGTTGAAGATGATCACAGGGGCTACGAGCAGTACTTC | CSVEDDHRGYEQYF
TRBJ2-5 | TRBV6-5 | . | TRBD1 | TGTGCCAGCAGTTACCAGACAGGGGTCGGTAAGACCCAGTACTTC | CASSYQTGVGKTQYF
TRBJ1-6 | TRBV2 | once | TRBD1 | TGTGCCAGCAGGCTGGACAGGGATGGTTCACCCCTCCACTTT | CASRLDRDGSPLHF
TRBJ2-3 | TRBV29-1 | . | TRBD2 | TGCAGCGTTCGGGAGGGGGGGAATACGCAGTATTTT | CSVREGGNTQYF
TRBJ1-3 | TRBV28 | . | . | TGTGCCAGCAGTTTTCTCGCGGGGGCTGGAAACACCATATATTTT | CASSFLAGAGNTIYF
TRBJ2-1 | TRBV29-1 | . | . | TGCAGCGGGAGCATAGCCGGTGAGCAGTTCTTC | CSGSIAGEQFF